The clone carrying this TCR beta chain has only a few counts. The target antigen is unknown. This entry comes from a study of early T cells in non-severe SARS-CoV-2 infection. Overall study context: The input, bulk RNA from unsorted whole blood, was sequenced, and chains were unpaired. Study-level results: VDJdb-based annotation leaned toward anti-spike CD8 responses and missed private and CD4 specificities.

This CDR3 is 12 amino acids long. With V trimmed by 5 bases and J by 5 bases, 3 bases remained unmatched. Germline CDR1 SQVTM, CDR2 ANQGSEA. Individual cDNA molecules received unique molecular identifiers during library preparation. TCRdb used MiXCR to reprocess the 5' RACE reads, holding one entry per CDR3 protein. The table records 60,000 or so distinct CDR3 sequences, around 13% of them present only once. This receptor was obtained from an adult who was a healthcare worker with PCR-confirmed SARS-CoV-2 infection or an uninfected control (not recorded which). The material sequenced was whole blood, taken at baseline. The V and J genes are TRBV29-1 and TRBJ2-1; TRBD1 agrees at 7 bases. CDR3 in DNA: TGCAGCGTTAGGACAGGCCACAATGAGCAGTTCTTC. Amino acids: CSVRTGHNEQFF.